This T cell receptor (beta chain) was retrieved from a study of blood T cell repertoires in COVID-19. The germline CDR1 and CDR2 sequences are SGHTA and FQGNSA. Trimming took 1 base from V and 2 from J, leaving 9 bases between them. The CDR3 totals 15 residues. Data came from immunoSEQ multiplex PCR; TCRdb stores just in-frame clones and leaves some out. The repertoire holds about 250,000 clones, approximately 78% seen once, with more than 4% in the top ten. Those enrolled, adults aged roughly 18 to 95 years, came from about 24 US areas. Categorization into cohorts depended on clinical history that participants reported.

The receptor comes from a middle-aged man who had been exposed to COVID-19. The sample comprised PBMCs or T cells enriched from blood (not recorded which). The V and J genes are TRBV7-2 and TRBJ2-1, with D tentatively TRBD1 (6 bases). The CDR3 reads CASSLVGGPYNEQFF. In nucleotides, the CDR3 is TGTGCCAGCAGCTTAGTTGGGGGCCCCTACAATGAGCAGTTCTTC.